The T cell receptor beta chain described here comes from a study of T cells after yellow fever vaccination. Study at large: Preparation used SMART-Seq v4 Ultra Low Input for the low-cell-number fractions.

From the 5' RACE reads, TCRdb called clonotypes with MiXCR, one entry per CDR3 protein. The data contain some 350,000 distinct CDR3 sequences, around 6.5% of them singletons. Overall study findings and caveats: Booster sampling recovered most clones from primary vaccination (under 98% CD4, just over 85% CD8). Abundant clonotypes from the bulk population could contaminate FACS-sorted repertoires.

This clonotype has ten or more counts. Its matching antigen is unknown. There are 16 residues in the CDR3. The germline V and J ends were trimmed by 5 bases and 7 bases, with 21 bases remaining between them. This sequence originates from a man aged 30 to 45 who received the YFV17D yellow fever vaccine. Sequencing was performed on PBMCs, taken 5 days after the yellow fever booster vaccination. The J gene is TRBJ2-1, the V gene TRBV12-3 or TRBV12-4, with D perhaps assigned TRBD1 or TRBD2 (5 bases each). The CDR3, as DNA: TGTGCCAGCAGTGCCCCCGGGGCTCAGGTGGGAAATGAGCAGTTCTTC. Translation gives CASSAPGAQVGNEQFF.